A selection of T cell receptor beta chains follows, all from one sample in a study of blood T cell repertoires in COVID-19. Clones were sequenced by immunoSEQ multiplex PCR, and TCRdb holds only the in-frame ones, with some missing. The sample includes hundreds of thousands of clones, 70% to 90% of them seen just once. The sample consisted of PBMCs or T cells enriched from blood (not recorded which). The origin of the receptors is a woman aged 60 to 75 in a cohort exposed to, infected with or recovered from COVID-19 (not recorded which). CDR3s include the opening cysteine and the closing phenylalanine or tryptophan. Each record gives: J gene, clone size, V gene, D gene, CDR3 protein, CDR3 DNA. The D gene is left open where the match is weak. A row's size may be missing; if present it is once, few, many or a size class.

>TRBJ2-1|-|TRBV7-3|TRBD2
CASSPTGTSGYNEQFF
TGTGCCAGCAGCCCTACCGGGACTAGCGGATACAATGAGCAGTTCTTC
>TRBJ1-4|-|TRBV6-2/TRBV6-3|TRBD1
CASSPRQGLERLFF
TGTGCCAGCAGTCCACGACAGGGCCTAGAGCGGCTGTTTTTT
>TRBJ2-2|-|TRBV18|-
CASSPLSKNTGELFF
TGTGCCAGCTCACCACTGTCCAAGAACACCGGGGAGCTGTTTTTT
>TRBJ1-5|-|TRBV7-9|-
CASSPEGESGNQPQHF
TGTGCCAGCAGCCCCGAGGGGGAGTCGGGCAATCAGCCCCAGCATTTT
>TRBJ1-2|-|TRBV29-1|-
CSVEDYAGRRHGYTF
TGCAGCGTTGAAGATTATGCGGGACGGCGCCATGGCTACACCTTC
>TRBJ2-7|-|TRBV28|-
CASRDLFEQYF
TGTGCCAGCAGGGACTTGTTCGAGCAGTACTTC
>TRBJ2-7|-|TRBV15|TRBD2
CATREAGGAYEQYF
TGTGCCACCAGGGAAGCGGGAGGTGCCTACGAGCAGTACTTC
>TRBJ1-5|few|TRBV2|-
CASSDRGGQPQHF
TGTGCCAGCAGTGATAGAGGGGGTCAGCCCCAGCATTTT
>TRBJ2-7|-|TRBV27|TRBD2
CASSFQGGAYEQYF
TGTGCCAGCAGTTTTCAGGGAGGGGCCTACGAGCAGTACTTC
>TRBJ2-7|-|TRBV28|TRBD1
CASSHIRGDRGGLYEQYF
TGTGCCAGCAGTCATATCCGCGGGGACAGGGGGGGGCTCTACGAGCAGTACTTC
>TRBJ1-1|-|TRBV6-5|TRBD1
CASRKTGVGTEAFF
TGTGCCAGCAGGAAGACAGGGGTTGGGACTGAAGCTTTCTTT
>TRBJ2-3|-|TRBV6-1|-
CASSEDPGDTQYF
TGTGCCAGCAGTGAAGACCCGGGGGATACGCAGTATTTT
>TRBJ2-5|once|TRBV7-3|TRBD1
CASSLSTGMGETQYF
TGTGCCAGCAGCTTATCGACAGGGATGGGGGAGACCCAGTACTTC
>TRBJ2-3|once|TRBV27|-
CASSQPAGATTDTQYF
TGTGCCAGCAGTCAACCCGCGGGGGCTACCACAGATACGCAGTATTTT
>TRBJ2-2|once|TRBV7-3|-
CASSPDRKNTGELFF
TGTGCCAGCAGCCCCGACAGGAAGAACACCGGGGAGCTGTTTTTT
>TRBJ2-7|-|TRBV2|TRBD1
CASSDGQGAYEQYF
TGTGCCAGCAGTGATGGACAGGGGGCCTACGAGCAGTACTTC
>TRBJ2-1|-|TRBV15|-
CATSRVGQGSYNEQFF
TGTGCCACCAGCAGAGTAGGTCAGGGTTCGTACAATGAGCAGTTCTTC
>TRBJ1-2|once|TRBV9|TRBD1
CASSDPRTGDNYGYTF
TGTGCCAGCAGCGACCCCCGGACAGGGGACAACTATGGCTACACCTTC
>TRBJ1-6|-|TRBV23-1|TRBD1
CASSQTGQENSPLHF
TGCGCCAGCAGTCAAACGGGACAGGAGAATTCACCCCTCCACTTT
>TRBJ2-7|-|TRBV7-2|-
CASSRGRPVSYEQYF
TGTGCCAGCAGCCGCGGAAGGCCGGTCTCCTACGAGCAGTACTTC
>TRBJ2-2|-|TRBV28|-
CASRLQTYTGELFF
TGTGCCAGCAGACTTCAGACTTACACCGGGGAGCTGTTTTTT
>TRBJ1-5|-|TRBV18|-
CASSQGVGNQPQHF
TGTGCCAGCTCTCAAGGGGTAGGGAATCAGCCCCAGCATTTT
>TRBJ2-3|-|TRBV5-4|TRBD2
CASSWGAGATDTQYF
TGTGCCAGCAGCTGGGGAGCGGGAGCAACAGATACGCAGTATTTT
>TRBJ2-1|-|TRBV7-9|TRBD2
CASSLGEGFNEQFF
TGTGCCAGCAGCTTGGGGGAGGGTTTCAATGAGCAGTTCTTC
>TRBJ1-5|-|TRBV9|-
CASSVTSGANQPQHF
TGTGCCAGCAGCGTAACATCAGGGGCGAATCAGCCCCAGCATTTT
>TRBJ1-1|-|TRBV9|-
CASSVDPGAKAFF
TGTGCCAGCAGCGTCGATCCGGGAGCTAAAGCTTTCTTT
>TRBJ1-5|few|TRBV11-2|-
CASSISGLNQPQHF
TGTGCCAGCAGCATATCGGGACTCAATCAGCCCCAGCATTTT
>TRBJ2-7|-|TRBV28|-
CASSLHGQPPYEQYF
TGTGCCAGCAGTTTACACGGACAGCCTCCCTACGAGCAGTACTTC